This TCR beta chain is from a study of blood T cell repertoires in COVID-19. Original processing methods: Reference gene primers were amplified, and this amplification served to estimate nucleated cell counts. Data came from immunoSEQ multiplex PCR; TCRdb stores just in-frame clones and leaves some out. V, J and clone size are taken as reported in that table, and D and trimming were inferred from the DNA itself. The sample lists about 170,000 clones, just over 90% occurring once. Germline assignment: CDR1 SGHRS and CDR2 YFSETQ. The V gene lost 7 bases and the J gene lost 2 bases, with 12 bases spanning the gap. The CDR3 is made up of 13 amino acids.

The receptor was isolated from a man aged 18 to 35 with COVID-19, enrolled during active disease. The sample taken for sequencing was peripheral blood. The chain recombines TRBV5-1 with TRBJ2-5, with a possible D match to TRBD1 (5 bases). The CDR3 spells CASGRQPQETQYF. CDR3 DNA sequence: TGCGCCAGCGGCCGACAGCCTCAAGAGACCCAGTACTTC.